The clone carrying this TCR beta chain was seen a handful of times. The antigen remains undetermined. Treatment of the sample: oral pan-JAK inhibitor, 5-10 mg twice daily. It was from PBMCs that CD4+ and CD8+ T cells were sorted. This entry belongs to a study of CD8+ T cells in alopecia areata. Looking at the study overall: Treatment with tofacitinib (6 to 18 months) was followed by 6 months off drug.

The study, taken as a whole, reports: Sequencing of scalp samples also captures resident alphabeta T cells of normal skin. Many expanded lesional clones remained in scalp and blood on tofacitinib.

The length of the CDR3 is 16 residues. Germline loops: CDR1 SGDLS, CDR2 YYNGEE. V was shortened by 0 bases and J by 0 bases, with 7 bases between the two germline ends. As the sequencing template, cDNA was produced by extracting RNA and reverse transcribing it. Assay: immunoSEQ multiplex PCR; the TCRdb copy retains only in-frame clones and omits some. The sample yields 210,000 or so clones, approximately 65% seen once. This clonotype was sampled from a human donor with alopecia areata. The chain is built from TRBV9 and TRBJ1-6, with D possibly TRBD1 on 5 matching bases. Sample: CD4+ T cells sorted from blood, taken at approximately week 44, from a patient treated with tofacitinib. The CDR3 DNA sequence: TGTGCCAGCAGCGTAGAGGACATCTCCTATAATTCACCCCTCCACTTT. This gives the protein CASSVEDISYNSPLHF.